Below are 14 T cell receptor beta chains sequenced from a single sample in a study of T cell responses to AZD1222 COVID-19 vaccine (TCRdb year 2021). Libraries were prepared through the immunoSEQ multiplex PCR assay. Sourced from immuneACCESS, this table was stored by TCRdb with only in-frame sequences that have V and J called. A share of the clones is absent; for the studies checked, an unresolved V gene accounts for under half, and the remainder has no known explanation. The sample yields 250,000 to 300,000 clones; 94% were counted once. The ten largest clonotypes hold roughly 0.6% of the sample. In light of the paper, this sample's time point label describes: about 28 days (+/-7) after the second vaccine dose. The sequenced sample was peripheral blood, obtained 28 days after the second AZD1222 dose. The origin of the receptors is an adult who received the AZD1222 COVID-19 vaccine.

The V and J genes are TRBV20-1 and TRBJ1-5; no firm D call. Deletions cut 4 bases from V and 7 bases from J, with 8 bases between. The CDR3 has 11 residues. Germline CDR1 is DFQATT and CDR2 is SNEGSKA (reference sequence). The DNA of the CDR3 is TGCAGTGCTACCGTCGGGCAGCCCCAGCATTTT. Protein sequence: CSATVGQPQHF.

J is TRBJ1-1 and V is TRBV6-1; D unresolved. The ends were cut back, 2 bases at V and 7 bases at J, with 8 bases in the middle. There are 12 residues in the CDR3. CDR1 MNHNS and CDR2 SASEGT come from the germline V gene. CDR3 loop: CASSELRSEAFF. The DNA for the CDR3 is TGTGCCAGCAGTGAACTTAGGAGTGAAGCTTTCTTT.

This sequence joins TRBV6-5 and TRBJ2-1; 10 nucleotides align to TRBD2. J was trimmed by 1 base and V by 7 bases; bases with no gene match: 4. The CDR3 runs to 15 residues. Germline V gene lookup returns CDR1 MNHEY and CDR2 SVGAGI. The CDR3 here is CASTGLADSYNEQFF. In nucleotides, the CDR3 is TGTGCCAGCACCGGACTAGCGGATTCCTACAATGAGCAGTTCTTC.

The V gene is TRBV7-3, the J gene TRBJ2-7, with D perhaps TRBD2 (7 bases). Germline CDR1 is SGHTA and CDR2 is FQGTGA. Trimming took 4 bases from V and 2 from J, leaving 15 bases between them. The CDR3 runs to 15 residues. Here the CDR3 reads CASSSGAGVPYEQYF. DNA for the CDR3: TGTGCCAGCAGCTCAGGGGCGGGAGTCCCCTACGAGCAGTACTTC. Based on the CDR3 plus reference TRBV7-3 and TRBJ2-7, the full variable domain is GAGVSQTPSNKVTEKGKYVELRCDPISGHTALYWYRQSLGQGPEFLIYFQGTGAADDSGLPNDRFFAVRPEGSVSTLKIQRTERGDSAVYLCASSSGAGVPYEQYFGPGTRLTVT.

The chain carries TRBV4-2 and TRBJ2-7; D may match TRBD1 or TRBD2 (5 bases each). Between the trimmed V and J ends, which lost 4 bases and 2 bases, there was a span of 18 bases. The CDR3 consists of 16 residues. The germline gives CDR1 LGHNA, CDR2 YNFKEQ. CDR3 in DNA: TGTGCCAGCAGCCCCCCCCTCGGGACGGATACCTACGAGCAGTACTTC. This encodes CASSPPLGTDTYEQYF.

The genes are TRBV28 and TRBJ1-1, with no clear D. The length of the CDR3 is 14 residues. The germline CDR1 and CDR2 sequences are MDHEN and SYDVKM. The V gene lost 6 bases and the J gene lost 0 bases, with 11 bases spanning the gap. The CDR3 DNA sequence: TGTGCCAGCAGCCGACCAATCCTGAACACTGAAGCTTTCTTT. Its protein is CASSRPILNTEAFF.

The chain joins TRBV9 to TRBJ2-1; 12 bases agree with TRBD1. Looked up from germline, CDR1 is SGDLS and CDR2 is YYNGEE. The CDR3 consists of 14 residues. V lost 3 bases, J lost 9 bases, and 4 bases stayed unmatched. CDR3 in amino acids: CASSAGTGGTEQFF. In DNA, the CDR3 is TGTGCCAGCAGCGCAGGGACAGGGGGCACTGAGCAGTTCTTC.

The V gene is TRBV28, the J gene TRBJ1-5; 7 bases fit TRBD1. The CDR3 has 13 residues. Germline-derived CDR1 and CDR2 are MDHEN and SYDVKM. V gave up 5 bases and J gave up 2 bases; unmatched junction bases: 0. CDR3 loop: CASSRGRNQPQHF. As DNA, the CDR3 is TGTGCCAGCAGTAGGGGGCGCAATCAGCCCCAGCATTTT.

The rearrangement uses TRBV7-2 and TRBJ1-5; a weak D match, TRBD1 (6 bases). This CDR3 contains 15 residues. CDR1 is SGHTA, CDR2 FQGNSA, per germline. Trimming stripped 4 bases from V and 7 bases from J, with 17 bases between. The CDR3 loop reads CASSSQGLREQPQHF. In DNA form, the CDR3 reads TGTGCCAGCAGCTCTCAGGGGCTCCGGGAACAGCCCCAGCATTTT.

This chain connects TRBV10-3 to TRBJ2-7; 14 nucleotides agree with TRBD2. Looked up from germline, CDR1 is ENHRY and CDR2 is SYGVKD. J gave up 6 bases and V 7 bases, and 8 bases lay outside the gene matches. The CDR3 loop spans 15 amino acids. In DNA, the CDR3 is TGTGCCATCACTGCGGGACTAGCGGGAGTGGGCGAGCAGTACTTC. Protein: CAITAGLAGVGEQYF.

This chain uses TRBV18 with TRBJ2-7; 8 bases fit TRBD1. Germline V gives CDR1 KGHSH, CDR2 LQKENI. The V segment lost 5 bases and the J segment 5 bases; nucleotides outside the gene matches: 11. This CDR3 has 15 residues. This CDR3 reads CASSFRSGGSNEQYF. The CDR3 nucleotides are TGTGCCAGCTCATTTAGGTCAGGGGGCTCGAACGAGCAGTACTTC.

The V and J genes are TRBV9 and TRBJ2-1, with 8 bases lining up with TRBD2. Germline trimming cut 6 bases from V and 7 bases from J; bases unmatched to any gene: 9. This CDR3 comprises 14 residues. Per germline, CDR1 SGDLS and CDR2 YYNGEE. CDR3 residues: CASNPGSGINEQFF. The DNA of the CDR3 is TGTGCCAGCAACCCCGGTAGCGGGATAAATGAGCAGTTCTTC. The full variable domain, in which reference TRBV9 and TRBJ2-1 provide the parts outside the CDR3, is DSGVTQTPKHLITATGQRVTLRCSPRSGDLSVYWYQQSLDQGLQFLIQYYNGEERAKGNILERFSAQQFPDLHSELNLSSLELGDSALYFCASNPGSGINEQFFGPGTRLTVL.

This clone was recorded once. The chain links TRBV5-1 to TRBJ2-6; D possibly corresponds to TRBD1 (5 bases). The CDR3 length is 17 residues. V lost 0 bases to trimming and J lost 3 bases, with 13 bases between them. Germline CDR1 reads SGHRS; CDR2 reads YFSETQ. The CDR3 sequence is CASSLAAGISGANVLTF. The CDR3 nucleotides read TGCGCCAGCAGCTTGGCTGCAGGGATAAGTGGGGCCAACGTCCTGACTTTC.

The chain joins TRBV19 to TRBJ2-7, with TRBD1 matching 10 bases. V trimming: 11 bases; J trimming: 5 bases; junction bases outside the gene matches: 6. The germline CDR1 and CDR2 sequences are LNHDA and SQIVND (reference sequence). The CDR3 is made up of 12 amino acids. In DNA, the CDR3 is TGTGCCGGGGGACAGGGGACGGACGAGCAGTACTTC. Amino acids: CAGGQGTDEQYF.